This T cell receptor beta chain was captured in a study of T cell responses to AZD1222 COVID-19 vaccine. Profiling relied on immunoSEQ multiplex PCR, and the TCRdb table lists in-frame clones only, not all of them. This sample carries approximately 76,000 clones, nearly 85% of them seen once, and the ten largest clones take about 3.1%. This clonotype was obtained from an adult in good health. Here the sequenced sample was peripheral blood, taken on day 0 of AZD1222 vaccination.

The CDR3 is CASSLSGGYNEQFF. CDR3 coding DNA: TGTGCCAGTAGTCTCAGCGGGGGGTACAATGAGCAGTTCTTC. This chain links TRBV19 with TRBJ2-1; 9 bases agree with TRBD2. V was clipped by 5 bases and J by 4 bases; unmatched bases: 3. CDR3 size: 14 residues. CDR1 LNHDA and CDR2 SQIVND come from the germline V gene (reference sequence).